This T cell receptor beta chain was retrieved from a study of cytomegalovirus exposure and HLA in healthy donors. V was trimmed by 4 bases and J by 0 bases, leaving 13 bases between them. The length of the CDR3 is 16 residues. Germline values: CDR1 MNHNY, CDR2 SVGAGI (reference sequence). PCR amplification relied on 60 Vbeta primers (plus 13 Jbeta primers). Sequenced by immunoSEQ multiplex PCR; TCRdb stores in-frame clones only, minus some. The sample has approximately 170,000 clones, 60% to 80% seen once; the top ten hold around 3%. Specimen: PBMCs. The receptor comes from a man between 40 and 49 years old in good health and CMV-seronegative. The chain employs TRBV6-6 and TRBJ1-5; D is uncertain. CDR3 in amino acids: CASSFRRVDSNQPQHF. CDR3 sequence (DNA): TGTGCCAGCAGTTTTCGCCGAGTCGATAGCAATCAGCCCCAGCATTTT.